The clone carrying this T cell receptor beta chain was observed many times. This sample was included in a study of regulatory T cells in long-lasting Graves disease. The TCR beta library used iRepertoire HTBI primers with Arm-PCR amplification of CDR3. TCRdb ran MiXCR on the multiplex PCR reads and lists one entry per CDR3 protein. The table lists roughly 260,000 distinct CDR3 sequences, 15% to 20% of them singletons. Time point indicated: newly diagnosed GD, antithyroid drugs for less than 3 months. Scientists built the TCR library using RNA that was extracted from PBMCs. The ends were cut back, 7 bases at V and 1 base at J, with 13 bases in the middle. Germline loops: CDR1 SNHLY, CDR2 FYNNEI. CDR3 length: 14 amino acids. A further study also used this sample, focusing on T cells in Graves' hyperthyroidism and ophthalmopathy.

Source: peripheral blood mononuclear cells (PBMCs), taken at new diagnosis, from a patient treated with antithyroid drugs. The chain uses TRBV2 and TRBJ1-1, with D perhaps matching TRBD1 (6 bases). The receptor was derived from a woman aged 30 to 39 with Graves disease. CDR3 in DNA: TGTGCCAGCAAGAACCTAGGGGGGAACACTGAAGCTTTCTTT. Amino acids: CASKNLGGNTEAFF.